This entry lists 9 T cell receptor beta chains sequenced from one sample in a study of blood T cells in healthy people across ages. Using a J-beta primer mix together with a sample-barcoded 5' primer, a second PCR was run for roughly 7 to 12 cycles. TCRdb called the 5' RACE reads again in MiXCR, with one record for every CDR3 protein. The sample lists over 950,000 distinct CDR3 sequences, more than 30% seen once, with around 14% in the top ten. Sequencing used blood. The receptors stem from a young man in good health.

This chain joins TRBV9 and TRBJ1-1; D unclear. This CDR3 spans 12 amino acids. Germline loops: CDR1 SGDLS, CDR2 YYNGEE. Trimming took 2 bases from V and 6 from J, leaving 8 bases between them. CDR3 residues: CASSVDNSEAFF. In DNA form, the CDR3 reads TGTGCCAGCAGCGTCGACAACTCTGAAGCTTTCTTT.

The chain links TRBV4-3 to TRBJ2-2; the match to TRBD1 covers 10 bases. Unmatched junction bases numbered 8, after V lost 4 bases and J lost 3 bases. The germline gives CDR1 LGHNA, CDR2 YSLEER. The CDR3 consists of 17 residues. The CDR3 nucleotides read TGCGCCAGCAGCCTTAATACCGGGACAGGGGACACCGGGGAGCTGTTTTTT. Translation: CASSLNTGTGDTGELFF.

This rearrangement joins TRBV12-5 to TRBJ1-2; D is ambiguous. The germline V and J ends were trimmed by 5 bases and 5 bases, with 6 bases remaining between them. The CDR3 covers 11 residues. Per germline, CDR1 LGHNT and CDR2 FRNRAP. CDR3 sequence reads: CASGPQYGYTF. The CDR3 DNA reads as TGTGCTAGTGGTCCGCAATATGGCTACACCTTC.

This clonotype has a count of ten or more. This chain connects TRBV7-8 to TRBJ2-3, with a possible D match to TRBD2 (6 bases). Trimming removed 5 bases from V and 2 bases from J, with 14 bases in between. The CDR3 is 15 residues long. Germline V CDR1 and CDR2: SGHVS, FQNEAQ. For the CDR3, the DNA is TGTGCCAGCAGCCTAGTTGCGGGGTACACAGATACGCAGTATTTT. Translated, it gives CASSLVAGYTDTQYF.

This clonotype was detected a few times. CDR3 coding DNA: TGTGCCAGCAGTCACTATCGGACAGGGGTAGATGGCTACACCTTC. It encodes CASSHYRTGVDGYTF. J is TRBJ1-2 and V is TRBV12-3 or TRBV12-4, with 9 bases identical to TRBD1. CDR3 length: 15 residues. V shed 5 bases, J shed 6 bases, and the junction held 10 bases outside the gene matches.

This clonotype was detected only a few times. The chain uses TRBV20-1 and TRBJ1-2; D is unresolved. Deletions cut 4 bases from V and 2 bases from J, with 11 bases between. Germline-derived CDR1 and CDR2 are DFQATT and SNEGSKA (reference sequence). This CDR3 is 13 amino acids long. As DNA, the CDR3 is TGCAGTGCTATTCCCGTCGTAAACTATGGCTACACCTTC. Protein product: CSAIPVVNYGYTF.

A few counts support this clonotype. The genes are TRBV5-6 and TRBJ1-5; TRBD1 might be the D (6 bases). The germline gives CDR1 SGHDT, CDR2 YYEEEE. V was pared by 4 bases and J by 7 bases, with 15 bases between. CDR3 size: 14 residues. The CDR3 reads CASSMFQGRQPQHF. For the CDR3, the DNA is TGTGCCAGCAGCATGTTTCAGGGGAGACAGCCCCAGCATTTT.

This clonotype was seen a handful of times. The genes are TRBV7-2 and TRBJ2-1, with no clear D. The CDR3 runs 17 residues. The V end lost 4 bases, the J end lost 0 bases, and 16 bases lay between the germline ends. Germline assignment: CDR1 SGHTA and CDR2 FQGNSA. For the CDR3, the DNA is TGTGCCAGCAGCTCGGATATCCGACCTAGCTCCTACAATGAGCAGTTCTTC. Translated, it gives CASSSDIRPSSYNEQFF. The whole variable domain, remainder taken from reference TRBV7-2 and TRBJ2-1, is GAGVSQSPSNKVTEKGKDVELRCDPISGHTALYWYRQSLGQGLEFLIYFQGNSAPDKSGLPSDRFSAERTGGSVSTLTIQRTQQEDSAVYLCASSSDIRPSSYNEQFFGPGTRLTVL.

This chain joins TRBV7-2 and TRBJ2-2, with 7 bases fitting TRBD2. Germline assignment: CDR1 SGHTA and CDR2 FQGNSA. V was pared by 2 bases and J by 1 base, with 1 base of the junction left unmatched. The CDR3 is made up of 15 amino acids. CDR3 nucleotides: TGTGCCAGCAGCTTAAGCGGGGAGAACACCGGGGAGCTGTTTTTT. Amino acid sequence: CASSLSGENTGELFF.